Listed below are T cell receptor beta chains from one sample, sequenced in a study of blood T cells in healthy people across ages. TCRdb re-analysed the 5' RACE reads in MiXCR, keeping a single row per CDR3 protein. The sample lists nearly 1 million distinct CDR3 sequences; roughly 51% were seen once. Sequencing was carried out using blood. The source of these receptors is a woman in her fifties or sixties in good health. Each CDR3 is given with its conserved first and last residue. D genes are given only for firm matches. Clone size appears in some rows only: once, few, many, or a class for an expanded clone.

TRBV11-1	TRBJ1-4	TRBD1	.	TGTGCCAGCAGCCGGGACAGGGGTGCTAATGAAAAACTGTTTTTT	CASSRDRGANEKLFF
TRBV5-1	TRBJ1-3	.	once	TGCGCCAGCGGACCCGGGGACATCTCTGGAAACACCATATATTTT	CASGPGDISGNTIYF
TRBV6-2/TRBV6-3	TRBJ2-7	.	few	TGTGCCAGCAGTTACGGTGGGGCCTCTGACGAGCAGTACTTC	CASSYGGASDEQYF
TRBV7-2	TRBJ2-1	TRBD1	many	TGTGCCAGCAGCTTAACCTCGGGACAGGGAAATGAGCAGTTCTTC	CASSLTSGQGNEQFF
TRBV2	TRBJ1-4	.	.	TGTGCCACAAGGACGGCCCCTGGGGTCGGAAAACTGTTTTTT	CATRTAPGVGKLFF
TRBV25-1	TRBJ2-1	TRBD2	few	TGTGCCAGCAGTCCCCCGATGAGAGCGGGAGGGCCCAATGAGCAGTTCTTC	CASSPPMRAGGPNEQFF
TRBV27	TRBJ2-7	TRBD2	few	TGTGCCAGCAGTCCCTATCTAGCGGGAGGAGGCTACGAGCAGTACTTC	CASSPYLAGGGYEQYF
TRBV7-9	TRBJ2-1	TRBD1	few	TGTGCCAGCAGCCAAGGACAGGGGCAGGCTCAGCAGTTCTTC	CASSQGQGQAQQFF
TRBV5-1	TRBJ2-7	.	.	TGCGCCAGCAGCTTGGATGGGACTCTAACCTACGAGCAGTACTTC	CASSLDGTLTYEQYF
TRBV4-1	TRBJ2-7	TRBD1	.	TGCGCCAGCAGCCAAGCGACAGGGTCCGAGCAGTACTTC	CASSQATGSEQYF
TRBV29-1	TRBJ2-3	.	.	TGCAGCGACCAGTCCGGGACTAGCACAGATACGCAGTATTTT	CSDQSGTSTDTQYF
TRBV6-2/TRBV6-3	TRBJ2-3	.	few	TGTGCCAGCACCCCTTCTGGGCGGACTAGCACAGATACGCAGTATTTT	CASTPSGRTSTDTQYF
TRBV12-3/TRBV12-4	TRBJ2-2	.	.	TGTGCCAGCAGTCGGGGACCTTACGGGGAGCTGTTTTTT	CASSRGPYGELFF
TRBV2	TRBJ2-1	TRBD2	many	TGTGCCAGCAGTGAAGGGGGACTAGCTTCCAATGAGCAGTTCTTC	CASSEGGLASNEQFF
TRBV2	TRBJ2-5	.	.	TGTGCCAGCAGGGGACCAGAAGAGACCCAGTACTTC	CASRGPEETQYF
TRBV28	TRBJ2-3	.	.	TGTGCCAGCAGATCTGGACAGCTACACACAGATACGCAGTATTTT	CASRSGQLHTDTQYF
TRBV3-1	TRBJ2-7	.	.	TGTGCCAGCAGCCTCCCGGGCCGGGGGAACGAGCAGTACTTC	CASSLPGRGNEQYF
TRBV20-1	TRBJ2-3	.	.	TGCAGTGCTAGGGAAAGCGGTAGAGGAGATACGCAGTATTTT	CSARESGRGDTQYF
TRBV6-5	TRBJ2-7	.	.	TGTGCCAGCAGTTACTCGGGTAGCGGAACCTACGAGCAGTACTTC	CASSYSGSGTYEQYF